This T cell receptor (beta chain) was retrieved from a study of shared clonotypes between healthy human individuals. Study-wide context: Each donor contributed plates that comprised three CD4 naive, three CD4 memory, two CD8 naive and one CD8 memory.

Here immunoSEQ multiplex PCR was the method, and the copy in TCRdb shows in-frame clones only, minus some. The data hold around 1.9 million clones, with under 95% observed a single time. On this clone itself: Its target is unknown.

Whole-study results and caveats: Donors were few, which limited the genetic and exposure-history diversity represented. Large depth notwithstanding, sorted-subset sequencing proved incomplete by rarefaction. When naive CD4 clonotypes were compared across several donors, about 5% were shared.

CD45RO-negative, CCR7-positively selected cells formed the naive CD8 fraction, excluding terminally differentiated effector memory CD45RA+ cells. This receptor was identified in a man in his late teens or twenties in good health. Some clones in this sample may be carry-over from other donors' samples. The sequenced sample consisted of naive CD8+ T cells from PBMCs.

CDR3 protein: CASSSGDTYMNTEAFF. For the CDR3, the DNA is TGCGCCAGCAGCTCAGGGGACACATACATGAACACTGAAGCTTTCTTT. J is TRBJ1-1 and V is TRBV5-1; tentative D call: TRBD1 (6 bases). Deletions cut 3 bases from V and 0 bases from J, with 15 bases between. Germline CDR1 reads SGHRS; CDR2 reads YFSETQ. The CDR3 length is 16 residues.